This record looks at one T cell receptor (beta chain) sequence and its context. The data were produced by immunoSEQ multiplex PCR, yet TCRdb's version contains in-frame clones alone and is incomplete. This table has some 57,000 clones, more than 90% appearing once. This record belongs to a study of blood T cell repertoires in COVID-19. Study details: Acute-phase and convalescent COVID-19 samples originated in the United States, Italy and Spain. PBMCs, B-cell-depleted T cells, or T cells provided the cDNA or gDNA that made up the material.

Germline V gene lookup returns CDR1 SGHRS and CDR2 YFSETQ. V trimming: 3 bases; J trimming: 2 bases; junction bases outside the gene matches: 7. The CDR3 consists of 15 residues. Sequencing was performed on peripheral blood. The V call is TRBV5-1, the J call TRBJ1-1; 7 bases are a match to TRBD1. This receptor was taken from a human donor in a cohort sampled during active COVID-19. This CDR3 is CASSSPGTANTEAFF. CDR3 in DNA: TGCGCCAGCAGCTCTCCGGGGACAGCAAACACTGAAGCTTTCTTT.